This T cell receptor (beta chain) was captured in a study of cytomegalovirus exposure and HLA in healthy donors. The PCR made use of 60 Vbeta and 13 Jbeta primers. Profiled with immunoSEQ multiplex PCR; TCRdb holds only in-frame clones, not every one. The sample carries 150,000 to 200,000 clones, about 88% recorded once. This CDR3 is built from 15 residues. The TCR originated in a girl under three years old in good health and CMV-seronegative. The chain joins TRBV21-1 to TRBJ1-2. TRBV21-1 constitutes a pseudogene. The sample comprised PBMCs. CDR3 residues: CASSPPRESNYGYTF. The CDR3 nucleotides read TGTGCCAGCAGCCCCCCGAGGGAATCTAACTATGGCTACACCTTC.